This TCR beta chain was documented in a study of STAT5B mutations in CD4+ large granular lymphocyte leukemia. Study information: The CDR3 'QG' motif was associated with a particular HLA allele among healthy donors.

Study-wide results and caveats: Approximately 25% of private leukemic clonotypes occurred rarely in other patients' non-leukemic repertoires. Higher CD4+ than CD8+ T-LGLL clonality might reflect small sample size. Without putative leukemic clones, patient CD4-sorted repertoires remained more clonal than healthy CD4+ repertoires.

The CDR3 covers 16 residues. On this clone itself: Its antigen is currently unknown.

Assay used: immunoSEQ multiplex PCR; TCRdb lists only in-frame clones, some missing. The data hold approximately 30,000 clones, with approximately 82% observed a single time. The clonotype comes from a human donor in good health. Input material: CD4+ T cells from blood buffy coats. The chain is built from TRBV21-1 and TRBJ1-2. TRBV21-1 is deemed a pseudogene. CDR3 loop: CASSKVRRTAHYGYTF. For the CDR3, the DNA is TGTGCCAGCAGCAAAGTTCGCAGAACGGCGCACTATGGCTACACCTTC.